This T cell receptor (beta chain) came from a study of blood T cells in healthy people across ages (dated by TCRdb to between 2014 and 2017). Broadly, across the study: Template switching captured roughly one uniquely barcoded TCR beta cDNA molecule per two T cells in model experiments. To track age-related changes in TCR beta repertoire diversity, the study relied on deep sequencing normalized with unique cDNA molecular identifiers. The donors were split into four age groups: young (average 16 years), middle-aged (roughly 39), aged (about 62) and long-lived (about 82). To avoid experimental bias, donors of different ages were randomly spread across the sequencing lanes. The study analyzed two additional independent replicas of 1 million unique cDNA reads from the same blood draw for two donors, one aged 18 to 30 and one aged 80 or older. General conclusions and limits of the study: The CMV infection status of donors was not known, potentially confounding age-related changes in expanded clonotypes. Estimates of total diversity based on one million sequenced T cells were regarded as lower bounds and as underestimates. The long-lived group showed more naive CD4+ T cells, fewer expanded clones and increased TCR diversity than the aged group, suggesting age selection. Observed TCR beta diversity per million T cells fell roughly linearly with age, and a significant reduction was already apparent by age around 40. Because profiling used bulk unsorted PBMCs, naive and antigen-experienced compartments could not be compared conclusively. A strong correlation was found between observed TCR beta diversity and the percentage of naive T cells measured by flow cytometry.

Points on this clonotype: Its target antigen remains unknown. No base quality information exists; no much larger clone differs at one position.

From cysteine to phenylalanine, the CDR3 is 18 amino acids long. Only the CDR3 DNA is retained, 54 bases long and in frame from the first base. V is clipped by 4 bases and J by 3 bases, and the sequence between their germline boundaries is 22 bases long. In the germline V gene, CDR1 corresponds to LGHNA and CDR2 to YNFKEQ. The roughly 42 donors, aged about 6 to 95 years, were systemically healthy Caucasian individuals from Russia. Each donor gave approximately 9.3 milliliters of peripheral blood, collected into EDTA-treated Vacutainer tubes. Ficoll-Paque density-gradient centrifugation was used to isolate PBMCs, with at least 7 million per sample. Total RNA, at least 6 micrograms per sample, was extracted from PBMCs with Trizol reagent. The percentages of naive CD45RAhigh/CD27high T cells were determined by flow cytometry on a PBMC aliquot from every donor. Libraries were built with 5' RACE. The instrument was an Illumina HiSeq 2500. A second PCR of 7 to 11 cycles was performed with a sample-barcoded 5' primer and a J-beta primer mix. A unique molecular identifier was introduced onto each TCR beta cDNA molecule by a template-switch 5' adaptor carrying 12 random nucleotides. Each sample yielded at least 3 million CDR3-containing paired-end reads. The Mint cDNA synthesis kit, primed by a TRBC-specific oligonucleotide, was used to synthesize first-strand cDNA from all RNA. Following uracil-DNA glycosylase treatment, a first 18-cycle PCR with universal primers M1SS and BC2_uni_R was performed on all cDNA. As for how the authors treated the data: For normalization, 1 million high-quality reads were randomly selected from each sample, with every read carrying a distinct molecular identifier. Instead of being binned into consensus sequences, reads with shared molecular identifiers were discarded. MiTCR, set to a Q25 quality threshold and the strictest error-elimination algorithm, was used for CDR3 identification, clonotype clustering and error correction. A nonparametric unseen species model using Euler transformation provided a lower-bound estimate of total TCR beta diversity. TCRdb itself trimmed the public reads at Q25 with fastp, ran MiXCR and retained productive beta chains. Under each unique CDR3 protein, matching rows form one entry showing the most common genes and DNA. The V and J calls and clone size are TCRdb's, not the authors'. In all, the sample holds more than 1 million distinct CDR3 sequences, and 35% to 55% of those were seen once. The leading ten clones occupy 18% of the sample.

Sequencing was performed on blood. This receptor was taken from a woman in her sixties or seventies in good health. Recombination linked TRBV4-2 to TRBJ2-1, with a tentative D gene TRBD2 over 6 matching bases. The CDR3 region: CASSRDPHAGTRYNEQFF. Here is the DNA: TGTGCCAGCAGCCGAGATCCGCATGCCGGGACTCGCTACAATGAGCAGTTCTTC.